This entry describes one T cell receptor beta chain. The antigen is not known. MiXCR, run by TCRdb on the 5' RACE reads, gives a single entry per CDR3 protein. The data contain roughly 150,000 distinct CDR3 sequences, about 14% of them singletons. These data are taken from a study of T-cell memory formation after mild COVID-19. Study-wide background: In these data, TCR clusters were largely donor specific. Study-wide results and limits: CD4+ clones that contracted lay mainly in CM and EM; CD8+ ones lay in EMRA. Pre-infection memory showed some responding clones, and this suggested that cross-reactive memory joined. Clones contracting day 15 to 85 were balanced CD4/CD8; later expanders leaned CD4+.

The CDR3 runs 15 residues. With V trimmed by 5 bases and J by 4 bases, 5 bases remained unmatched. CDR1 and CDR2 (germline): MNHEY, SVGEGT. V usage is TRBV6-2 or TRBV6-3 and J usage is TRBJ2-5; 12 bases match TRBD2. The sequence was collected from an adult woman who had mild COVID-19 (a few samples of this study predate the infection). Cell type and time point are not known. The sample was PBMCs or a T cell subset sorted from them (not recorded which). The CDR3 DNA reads TGTGCCAGCAGTATACTAGCGGGAGGAAGAGAGACCCAGTACTTC. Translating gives CASSILAGGRETQYF.